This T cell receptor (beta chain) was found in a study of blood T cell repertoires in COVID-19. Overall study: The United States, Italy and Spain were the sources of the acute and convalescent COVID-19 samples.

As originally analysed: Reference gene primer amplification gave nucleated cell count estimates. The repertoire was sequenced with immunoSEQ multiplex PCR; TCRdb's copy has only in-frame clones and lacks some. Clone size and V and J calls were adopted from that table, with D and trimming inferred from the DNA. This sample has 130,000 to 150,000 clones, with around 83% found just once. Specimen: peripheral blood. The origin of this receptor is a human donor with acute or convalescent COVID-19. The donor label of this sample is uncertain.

CDR3 coding DNA: TGTGCCAGCAGCCAAGACACGGGAGGAATAGATACGCAGTATTTT. Amino acids: CASSQDTGGIDTQYF. V usage is TRBV14 and J usage is TRBJ2-3, with 7 positions matching TRBD2. The CDR3 runs 15 residues. The V and J ends lost 0 bases and 5 bases, in that order; junction bases with no gene match: 5. From germline, CDR1 is SGHDN and CDR2 FVKESK.